These T cell receptor beta chains were read from a single sample in a study of CD4+ T cells in melanoma. Profiling relied on immunoSEQ multiplex PCR, and the TCRdb table lists in-frame clones only, not all of them. The sample includes about 9,900 clones, roughly two thirds of them seen just once. The sample was peripheral blood. The receptors were sampled from a human donor with melanoma. CDR3s include the opening cysteine and the closing phenylalanine or tryptophan. D genes are given only for firm matches. The size entry is marked missing in some rows and otherwise reads once, few, many or a size class.

j_call clone_size d_call v_call cdr3_nt cdr3_aa
TRBJ2-2 . . TRBV6-5 TGTGCCAGCAGTTACTCGAACACCGGGGAGCTGTTTTTT CASSYSNTGELFF
TRBJ2-1 . . TRBV2 TGTGCCAGCAGTGTGGCGGATGAGCAGTTCTTC CASSVADEQFF
TRBJ2-7 . TRBD1 TRBV5-8 TGTGCCAGCCCCCGGGACAGGGCCTACGAGCAGTACTTC CASPRDRAYEQYF
TRBJ2-7 . TRBD1 TRBV20-1 TGCAGTGCTGTAGGGGCAGGGGGGCAGTACTTC CSAVGAGGQYF
TRBJ1-1 . . TRBV6-1 TGTGCCAGCAACCGGGACGGGAACACTGAAGCTTTCTTT CASNRDGNTEAFF
TRBJ1-2 . . TRBV11-2 TGTGCCAGCAGTTTAGGACAGCCAGACCCCTTCTTC CASSLGQPDPFF
TRBJ1-6 . . TRBV4-2 TGTGCCAGCAGCCAGGGAGGACAGAATCATAATTCACCCCTCCACTTT CASSQGGQNHNSPLHF
TRBJ1-1 . TRBD1 TRBV7-9 TGTGCCAGCAGCTTAGTTGGGACAGGGGACACTGAAGCTTTCTTT CASSLVGTGDTEAFF
TRBJ1-5 few . TRBV4-1 TGCGCCAGCAGCCAAGAGGGGGCAGGTCCTAGCAATCAGCCCCAGCATTTT CASSQEGAGPSNQPQHF
TRBJ1-1 . TRBD1 TRBV5-1 TGCGCCAGCAGTGGACAGGGAGGTTTGTCTGAAGCTTTCTTT CASSGQGGLSEAFF
TRBJ2-1 few . TRBV10-3 TGTGCCATCAGCGACCCCCCAACTCACAATGAGCAGTTCTTC CAISDPPTHNEQFF
TRBJ2-7 . TRBD1 TRBV28 TGTGCCAGCAGTTCCGGACAGGGGCCCTACGAGCAGTACTTC CASSSGQGPYEQYF
TRBJ1-5 . TRBD1 TRBV19 TGTGCCAGTAGTAGGACAGGGGGTAGCAATCAGCCCCAGCATTTT CASSRTGGSNQPQHF
TRBJ2-3 hyperexpanded . TRBV5-1 TGCGCCAGCAGCTTGCTTGGGGAGGTGGTCACAGATACGCAGTATTTT CASSLLGEVVTDTQYF
TRBJ1-2 . TRBD1 TRBV2 TGTGCCAGCAGTTCGCAACAGGGGAACTATGGCTACACCTTC CASSSQQGNYGYTF
TRBJ2-7 few . TRBV14 TGTGCCAGCAGCCAAGACAGTTCCTACGAGCAGTACTTC CASSQDSSYEQYF